This record covers a single TCR beta chain. This CDR3 spans 14 amino acids. MiXCR, applied by TCRdb to the multiplex PCR reads, yields one record per CDR3 protein. The table includes 200,000 to 250,000 distinct CDR3 sequences, roughly a third detected once. Samples came from axillary lymph nodes draining the breast cancer. This entry belongs to a study of breast tumors, draining lymph nodes, adjacent tissues. The sample comprised axillary lymph node tissue. This TCR was recovered from a female donor with breast cancer. Some clones in this sample may be carry-over from other donors' samples. The chain employs TRBV12-1 and TRBJ1-6; TRBD1 is taken as the D call from the table, unchecked against the DNA. TRBV12-1 is reported as a pseudogene. CDR3 sequence reads: CASSFVRETTPLHF. The CDR3 region has the DNA TGTGCCAGCAGCTTTGTACGGGAAACAACACCCCTCCACTTT.